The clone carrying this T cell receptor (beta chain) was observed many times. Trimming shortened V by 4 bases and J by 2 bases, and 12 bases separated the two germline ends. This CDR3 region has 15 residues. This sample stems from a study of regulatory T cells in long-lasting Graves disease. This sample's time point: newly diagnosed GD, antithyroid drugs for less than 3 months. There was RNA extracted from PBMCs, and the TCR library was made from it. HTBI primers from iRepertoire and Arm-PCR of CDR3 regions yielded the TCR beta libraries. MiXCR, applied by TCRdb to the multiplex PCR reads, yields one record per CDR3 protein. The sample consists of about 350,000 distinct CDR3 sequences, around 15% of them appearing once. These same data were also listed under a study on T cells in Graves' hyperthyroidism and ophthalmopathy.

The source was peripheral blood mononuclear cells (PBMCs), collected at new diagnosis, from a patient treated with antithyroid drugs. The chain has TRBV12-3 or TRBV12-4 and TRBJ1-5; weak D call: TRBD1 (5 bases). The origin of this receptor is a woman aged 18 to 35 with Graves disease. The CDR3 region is CASSSGGRGNQPQHF. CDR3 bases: TGTGCCAGCAGTTCCGGGGGACGTGGCAATCAGCCCCAGCATTTT.